This T cell receptor (beta chain) was identified in a study of T cells after yellow fever vaccination (dated by TCRdb to the late 2010s). For the wider study: Libraries from fractions with low cell numbers were prepared with the SMART-Seq v4 Ultra Low Input RNA kit. Blood samples were taken at several timepoints before and after primary and secondary immunization, and bulk PBMC replicates and cell subsets were isolated. To track T-cell clones before and after primary and booster YFV17D yellow fever vaccination, bulk TCR alpha and beta repertoires were sequenced longitudinally. Two healthy male donors, one aged 18 to 30 and one aged 30 to 39 years, were included in the cohort. What the study reported, not specific to this receptor: The secondary T-cell response was found to be weaker but faster than the primary response, with a peak reached on day 5 rather than on day 15. Because abundant contaminating clonotypes from the bulk population could be contained in FACS-sorted repertoires, computational filtering was required. A small fraction of clonotypes showed up in both the CD4 and CD8 compartments, probably as a result of convergent recombination. Because the study included only two donors, the extent to which the findings can be generalized is limited. After the booster, most clones that had expanded after primary vaccination were detected again (around 97% of CD4 and around 88% of CD8), suggesting broad maintenance of memory.

The sample's treatment or condition label, in plain terms: live attenuated yellow fever vaccine strain. Two biological replicates of bulk PBMCs were collected at each blood-draw timepoint. PBMCs were isolated from peripheral blood using a standard Ficoll-Paque protocol. RNA was extracted with TriZol from bulk PBMCs, CD4 and CD8 fractions, and dextramer-positive and dextramer-negative fractions. TCR cDNA was synthesized by 5'RACE template switching, which introduced a universal primer site and unique molecular identifiers. Priming of cDNA synthesis was performed from both the TCR alpha and TCR beta constant segments. Two PCR steps were used to amplify libraries, with sample barcodes and sequencing adapters being added in the second step. Sequencing of the libraries was done on either Illumina HiSeq 2500 (2x100 bp) or NovaSeq (2x150 bp). The paper's data handling went like this. Demultiplexing of reads and collapsing into UMI consensus sequences were performed with MIGEC, and V(D)J alignment was carried out with MiXCR. Vaccine-responding clonotypes were identified with edgeR using replicate PBMC samples, with FDR below 0.01 and a log2 fold change above 5 up to day 15 being required. Each bulk clonotype was labeled CD4 or CD8 based on which sequenced repertoire, CD4 or CD8, contained the clonotype at higher abundance. In TCRdb, the public reads were trimmed at Q25 with fastp and aligned with MiXCR, with productive beta chains retained. CDR3 protein duplicates are merged, each entry listing the most common genes and DNA. TCRdb, rather than the study authors, made the V and J calls. The sample contains a few hundred thousand distinct CDR3 sequences, about 15% of them found a single time. Of the sample, roughly a sixth is held by the ten largest clones.

A word on this clonotype: Its binding antigen is unknown. No much larger clonotype is one base removed from it; base qualities were not supplied.

Trimming costs V 7 bases and J 0 bases, and their ends lie 7 bases apart. The CDR3 runs 13 amino acids, cysteine and phenylalanine included. Only the CDR3 region is kept as DNA, spanning 39 bases read in frame from base 1. Sequences DFQATT (CDR1) and SNEGSKA (CDR2) are obtained from the germline V gene (reference sequence). Sequenced here: PBMCs, sampled around 5 days after the first yellow fever vaccination. The TCR originated in a man aged 18 to 30 who received the YFV17D yellow fever vaccine. This receptor chain uses TRBV20-1 and TRBJ1-6; the D gene is not confidently resolved. The DNA reads TGCAGTGGAAGGAGCTCCTATAATTCACCCCTCCACTTT. This translates into CSGRSSYNSPLHF.